A single TCR beta chain is shown here with its context. This receptor's antigen is unknown. Nothing much larger sits one base from this clone, and base qualities are not available. Based on the germline V gene, the CDR1 and CDR2 sequences are MDHEN and SYDVKM. Trimming removed 2 bases from V and 3 bases from J, leaving 19 bases between the germline ends. The CDR3 covers 17 residues, taking in both the cysteine and the phenylalanine. Only the CDR3 DNA stays, 51 bases, in frame from base 1. The library was prepared using the immunoSEQ multiplex PCR assay. The immuneACCESS repertoire file appears here via TCRdb, limited to in-frame rearrangements. These files lack a portion of the clones; in checked studies, under half of the deficit traces to unresolved V genes, and the cause of the others is not known. Within this sample are around 37,000 clones, with roughly four fifths of them counted one time only. Roughly 14% of the sample lies in the top ten.

The data stem from a study of radiotherapy plus CTLA-4 blockade in lung cancer (dated by TCRdb to the late 2010s). Study-wide context: Among the enrolled patients, approximately 18% had an objective response, and less than 40% reached disease control.

In this study, focal radiation therapy paired with CTLA-4 blockade (ipilimumab) was tested in patients who had chemo-refractory metastatic non-small-cell lung cancer. Overall study outcomes, separate from this receptor: After treatment with radiotherapy and ipilimumab, TCR clones that came from tumors expanded in the peripheral blood. The strongest predictors of response, as reported, were early dynamic changes in blood T cell clones along with a rise in serum interferon-beta after radiation.

The sequence was obtained from a human donor with non-small cell lung cancer that progressed on radiotherapy plus ipilimumab. The sample consisted of peripheral blood, taken from a patient treated with radiotherapy plus ipilimumab. The chain employs TRBV28 and TRBJ1-1; tentative D gene TRBD1, with 6 bases matching. The CDR3 region: CASSLASAGAWDTEAFF. The DNA sequence reads TGTGCCAGCAGTTTAGCATCAGCGGGGGCATGGGACACTGAAGCTTTCTTT.